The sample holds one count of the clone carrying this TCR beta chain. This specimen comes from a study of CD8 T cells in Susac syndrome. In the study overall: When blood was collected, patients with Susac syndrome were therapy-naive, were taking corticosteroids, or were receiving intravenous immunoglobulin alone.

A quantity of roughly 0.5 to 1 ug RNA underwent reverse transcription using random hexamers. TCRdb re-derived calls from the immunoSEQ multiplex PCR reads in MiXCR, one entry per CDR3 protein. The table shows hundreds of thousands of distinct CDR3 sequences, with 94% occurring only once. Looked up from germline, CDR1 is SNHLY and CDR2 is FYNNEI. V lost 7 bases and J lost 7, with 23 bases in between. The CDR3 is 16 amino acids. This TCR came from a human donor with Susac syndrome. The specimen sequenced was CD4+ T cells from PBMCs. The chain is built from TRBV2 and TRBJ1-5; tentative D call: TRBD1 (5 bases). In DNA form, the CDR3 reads TGTGCCAGCAAGGCCGGAGCGGGGGGTCCGTCCCAGCCCCAGCATTTT. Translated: CASKAGAGGPSQPQHF.